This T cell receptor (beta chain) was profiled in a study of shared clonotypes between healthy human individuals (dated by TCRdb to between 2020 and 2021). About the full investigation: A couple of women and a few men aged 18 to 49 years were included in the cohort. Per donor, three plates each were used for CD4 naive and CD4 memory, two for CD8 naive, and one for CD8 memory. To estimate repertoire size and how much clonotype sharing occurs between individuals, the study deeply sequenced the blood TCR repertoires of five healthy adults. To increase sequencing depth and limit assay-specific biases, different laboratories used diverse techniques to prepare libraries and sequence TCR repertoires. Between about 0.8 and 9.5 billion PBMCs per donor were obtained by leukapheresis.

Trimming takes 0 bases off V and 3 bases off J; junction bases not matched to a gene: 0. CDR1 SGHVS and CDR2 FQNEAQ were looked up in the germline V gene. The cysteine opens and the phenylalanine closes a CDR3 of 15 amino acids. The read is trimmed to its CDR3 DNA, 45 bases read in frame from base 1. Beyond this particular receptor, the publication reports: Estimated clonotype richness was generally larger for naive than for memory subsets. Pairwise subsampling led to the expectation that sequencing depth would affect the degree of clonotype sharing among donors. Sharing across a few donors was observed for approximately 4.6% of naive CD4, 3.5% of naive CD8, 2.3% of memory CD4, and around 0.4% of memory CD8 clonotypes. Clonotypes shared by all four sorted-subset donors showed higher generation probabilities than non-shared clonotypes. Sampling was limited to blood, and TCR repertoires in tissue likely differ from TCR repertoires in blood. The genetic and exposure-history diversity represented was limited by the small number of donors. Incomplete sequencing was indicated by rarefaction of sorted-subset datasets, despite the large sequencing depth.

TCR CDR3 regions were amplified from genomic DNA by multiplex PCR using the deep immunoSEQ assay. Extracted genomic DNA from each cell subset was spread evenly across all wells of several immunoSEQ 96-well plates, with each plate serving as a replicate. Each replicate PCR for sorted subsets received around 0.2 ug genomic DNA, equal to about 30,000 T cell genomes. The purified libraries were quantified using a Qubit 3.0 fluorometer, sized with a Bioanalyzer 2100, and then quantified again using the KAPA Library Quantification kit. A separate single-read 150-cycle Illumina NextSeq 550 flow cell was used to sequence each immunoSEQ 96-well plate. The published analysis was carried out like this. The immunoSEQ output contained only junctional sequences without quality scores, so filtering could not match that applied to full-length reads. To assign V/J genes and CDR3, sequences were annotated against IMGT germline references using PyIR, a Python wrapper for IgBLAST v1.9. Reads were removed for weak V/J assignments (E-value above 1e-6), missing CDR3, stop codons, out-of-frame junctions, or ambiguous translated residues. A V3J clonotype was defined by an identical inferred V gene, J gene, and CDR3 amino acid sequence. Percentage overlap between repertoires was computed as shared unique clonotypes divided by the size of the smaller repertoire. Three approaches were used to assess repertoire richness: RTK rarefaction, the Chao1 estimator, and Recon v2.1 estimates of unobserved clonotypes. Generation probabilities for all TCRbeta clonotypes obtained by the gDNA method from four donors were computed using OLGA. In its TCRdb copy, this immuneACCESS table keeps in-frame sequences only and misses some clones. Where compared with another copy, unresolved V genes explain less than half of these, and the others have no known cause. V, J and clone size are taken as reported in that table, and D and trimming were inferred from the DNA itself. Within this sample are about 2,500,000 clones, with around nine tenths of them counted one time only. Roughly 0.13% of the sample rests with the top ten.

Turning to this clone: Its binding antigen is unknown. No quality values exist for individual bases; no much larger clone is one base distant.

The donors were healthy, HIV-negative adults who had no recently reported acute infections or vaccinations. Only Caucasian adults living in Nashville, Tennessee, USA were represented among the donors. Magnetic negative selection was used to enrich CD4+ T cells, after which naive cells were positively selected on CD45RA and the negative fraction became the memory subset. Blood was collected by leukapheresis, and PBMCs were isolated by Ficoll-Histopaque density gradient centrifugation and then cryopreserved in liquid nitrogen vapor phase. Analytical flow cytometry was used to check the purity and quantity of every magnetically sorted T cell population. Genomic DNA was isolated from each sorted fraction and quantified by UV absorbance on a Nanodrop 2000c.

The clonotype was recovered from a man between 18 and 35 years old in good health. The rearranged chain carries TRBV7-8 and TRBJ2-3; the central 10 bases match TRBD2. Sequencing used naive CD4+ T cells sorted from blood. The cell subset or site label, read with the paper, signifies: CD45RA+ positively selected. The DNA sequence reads TGTGCCAGCAGCTTAGCACTAGCGGGAACAGATACGCAGTATTTT. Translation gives CASSLALAGTDTQYF.